This T cell receptor beta chain was sequenced during a study of control samples from healthy donors and cancer patients. Germline V gene data show CDR1 as MNHEY and CDR2 as SVGAGI. Trimming removed 6 bases at V and 4 bases at J, with 16 bases between. The CDR3 runs 14 residues. Assay: immunoSEQ multiplex PCR; the TCRdb copy retains only in-frame clones and omits some. In the table there are about 120,000 clones, over 85% of which are singletons. The clonotype was recovered from a man under 40 in good health. The sample taken for sequencing was blood. The V call is TRBV6-5, the J call TRBJ2-7; possible D gene TRBD2, 6 bases. The CDR3 bases are TGTGCCAGCAGCAAACGCGGGGTGGGTTACGAGCAGTACTTC. Encoded protein: CASSKRGVGYEQYF.